The clone carrying this TCR beta chain was detected only a few times. Its specificity is not known. The data derive from a study of blood T cells in healthy people across ages. Then a second PCR, running roughly 7 to 11 cycles, was carried out with a sample-barcoded 5' primer and a J-beta primer mix. Each cDNA molecule carried a tag from a template-switch adaptor that contained 12 random nucleotides. A single record per CDR3 protein comes from TCRdb applying MiXCR to the 5' RACE reads. This table holds about 290,000 distinct CDR3 sequences, around 29% found once. Trimming took 1 base from V and 4 from J, leaving 8 bases between them. Germline V gives CDR1 LGHDT, CDR2 YNNKEL (reference sequence). This CDR3 is built from 14 residues. Whole-study results and caveats: The unsorted PBMCs prevented any conclusive comparison of naive versus antigen-experienced cells. While age rose, TCR beta diversity per million T cells dropped in a roughly linear way.

The chain uses TRBV3-1 and TRBJ1-3, with D perhaps matching TRBD1 (6 bases). Sequenced material: blood. This receptor was taken from a woman in her 70s in good health. The CDR3: CASSQATGGNTIYF. The CDR3 region has the DNA TGTGCCAGCAGCCAAGCTACAGGGGGAAACACCATATATTTT.